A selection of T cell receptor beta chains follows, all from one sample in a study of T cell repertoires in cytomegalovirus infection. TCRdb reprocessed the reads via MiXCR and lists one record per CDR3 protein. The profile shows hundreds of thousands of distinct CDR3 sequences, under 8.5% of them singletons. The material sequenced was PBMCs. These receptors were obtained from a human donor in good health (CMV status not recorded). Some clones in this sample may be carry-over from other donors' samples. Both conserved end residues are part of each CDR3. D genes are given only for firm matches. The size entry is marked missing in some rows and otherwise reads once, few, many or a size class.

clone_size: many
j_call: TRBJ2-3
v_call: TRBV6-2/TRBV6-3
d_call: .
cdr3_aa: CASSPMGDTQYF
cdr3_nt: TGTGCCAGCAGTCCTATGGGAGATACGCAGTATTTT

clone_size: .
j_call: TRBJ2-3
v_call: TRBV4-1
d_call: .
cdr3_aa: CASSQEAARTDTQYF
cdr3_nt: TGCGCCAGCAGCCAAGAGGCGGCCCGAACAGATACGCAGTATTTT

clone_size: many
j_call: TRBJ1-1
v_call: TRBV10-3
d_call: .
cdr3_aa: CAISSTGSMNTEAFF
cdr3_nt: TGTGCCATCAGTTCTACGGGATCCATGAACACTGAAGCTTTCTTT

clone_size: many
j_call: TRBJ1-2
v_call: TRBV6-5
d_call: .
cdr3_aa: CASRNSASSSGYTF
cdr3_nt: TGTGCCAGCAGGAACTCAGCCTCTTCTAGTGGCTACACCTTC

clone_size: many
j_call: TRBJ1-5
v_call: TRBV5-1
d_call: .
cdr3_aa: CASSLAVGEQPQHF
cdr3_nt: TGCGCCAGCAGCTTGGCCGTGGGAGAGCAGCCCCAGCATTTT

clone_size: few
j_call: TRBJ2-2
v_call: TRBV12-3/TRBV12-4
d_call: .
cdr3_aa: CASSLFTNTGELFF
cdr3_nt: TGTGCCAGCAGTTTGTTCACGAACACCGGGGAGCTGTTTTTT

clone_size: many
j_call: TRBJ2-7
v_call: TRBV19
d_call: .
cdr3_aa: CASSMEGRYEQYF
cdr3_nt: TGTGCCAGTAGTATGGAGGGGAGATACGAGCAGTACTTC

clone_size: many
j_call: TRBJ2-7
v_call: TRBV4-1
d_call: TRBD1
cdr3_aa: CASSQESPGGQTYEQYF
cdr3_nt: TGCGCCAGCAGCCAAGAGTCCCCAGGGGGCCAGACCTACGAGCAGTACTTC

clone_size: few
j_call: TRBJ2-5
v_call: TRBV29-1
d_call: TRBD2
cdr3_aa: CSVSKGLADETQYF
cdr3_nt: TGCAGCGTCTCTAAAGGACTAGCGGACGAGACCCAGTACTTC

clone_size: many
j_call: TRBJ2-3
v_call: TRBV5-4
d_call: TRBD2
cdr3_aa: CASSRTYTGTSQDTQYF
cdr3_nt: TGTGCCAGCAGCCGAACATATACCGGGACTAGCCAAGATACGCAGTATTTT

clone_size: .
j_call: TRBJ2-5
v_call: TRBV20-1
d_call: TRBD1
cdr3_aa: CSASPGTAQETQYF
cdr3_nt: TGCAGTGCGTCTCCCGGGACAGCTCAAGAGACCCAGTACTTC

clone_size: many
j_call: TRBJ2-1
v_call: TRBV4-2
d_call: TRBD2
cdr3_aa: CASSQEGGRAYNEQFF
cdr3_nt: TGTGCCAGCAGCCAAGAAGGAGGGAGGGCCTACAATGAGCAGTTCTTC

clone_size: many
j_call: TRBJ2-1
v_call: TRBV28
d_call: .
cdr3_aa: CASSPGGRPSSYNEQFF
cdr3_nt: TGTGCCAGCAGCCCCGGAGGGCGCCCGAGCTCCTACAATGAGCAGTTCTTC

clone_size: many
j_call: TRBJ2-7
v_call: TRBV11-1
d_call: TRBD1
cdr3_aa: CASSLRDSPYEQYF
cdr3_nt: TGTGCCAGCAGCCTAAGGGACAGCCCCTACGAGCAGTACTTC

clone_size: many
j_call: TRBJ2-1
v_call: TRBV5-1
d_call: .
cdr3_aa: CASSLARGGHNEQFF
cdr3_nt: TGCGCCAGCAGCTTAGCGCGGGGAGGCCACAATGAGCAGTTCTTC

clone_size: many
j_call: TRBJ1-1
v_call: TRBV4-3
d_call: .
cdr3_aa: CASSQEAQRNTEAFF
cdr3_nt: TGCGCCAGCAGCCAAGAGGCACAGCGTAACACTGAAGCTTTCTTT

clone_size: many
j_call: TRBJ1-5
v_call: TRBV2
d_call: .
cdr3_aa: CASTWTINQPQHF
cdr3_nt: TGTGCCAGCACTTGGACAATTAATCAGCCCCAGCATTTT

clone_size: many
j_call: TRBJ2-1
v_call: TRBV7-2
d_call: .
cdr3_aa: CASSLGGRVNEQFF
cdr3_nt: TGTGCCAGCAGCTTAGGGGGCAGGGTCAATGAGCAGTTCTTC

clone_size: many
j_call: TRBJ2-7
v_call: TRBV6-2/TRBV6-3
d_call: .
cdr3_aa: CASSYSWAAREQYF
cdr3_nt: TGTGCCAGCAGTTACTCTTGGGCCGCGAGGGAGCAGTACTTC

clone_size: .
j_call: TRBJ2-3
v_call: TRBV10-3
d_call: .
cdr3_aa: CAISENREIDTQYF
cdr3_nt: TGTGCCATCAGTGAGAACAGGGAAATAGATACGCAGTATTTT

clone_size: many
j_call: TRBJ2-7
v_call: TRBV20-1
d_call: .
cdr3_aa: CSARRRTYEQYF
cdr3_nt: TGCAGTGCTAGGCGGAGAACCTACGAGCAGTACTTC

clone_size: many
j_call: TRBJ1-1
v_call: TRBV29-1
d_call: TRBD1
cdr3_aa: CSVNRQGSTEAFF
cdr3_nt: TGCAGCGTGAATAGACAGGGTTCCACTGAAGCTTTCTTT

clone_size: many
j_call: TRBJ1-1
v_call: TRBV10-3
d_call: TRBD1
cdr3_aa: CAISVDRGGTEAFF
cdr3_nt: TGTGCCATCAGTGTAGACAGGGGCGGCACTGAAGCTTTCTTT

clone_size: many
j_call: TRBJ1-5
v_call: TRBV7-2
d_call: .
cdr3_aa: CASSLVGADQPQHF
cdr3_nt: TGTGCCAGCAGCTTAGTGGGGGCGGATCAGCCCCAGCATTTT

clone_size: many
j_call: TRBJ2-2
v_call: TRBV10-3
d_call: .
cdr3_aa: CAISGTGELFF
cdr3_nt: TGTGCCATCAGTGGGACCGGGGAGCTGTTTTTT

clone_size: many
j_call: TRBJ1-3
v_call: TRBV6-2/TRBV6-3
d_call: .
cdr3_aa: CASRHRTDSGNTIYF
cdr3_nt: TGTGCCAGCAGACATCGGACGGACTCTGGAAACACCATATATTTT

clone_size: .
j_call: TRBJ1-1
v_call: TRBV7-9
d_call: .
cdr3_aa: CASSLNPLTQTRGVTEAFF
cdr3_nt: TGTGCCAGCAGCTTAAACCCCCTGACGCAGACTAGGGGGGTGACTGAAGCTTTCTTT

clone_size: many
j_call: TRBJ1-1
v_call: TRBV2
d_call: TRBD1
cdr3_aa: CASIEGTAMLGTEAFF
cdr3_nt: TGTGCCAGCATTGAGGGGACAGCCATGTTGGGTACTGAAGCTTTCTTT

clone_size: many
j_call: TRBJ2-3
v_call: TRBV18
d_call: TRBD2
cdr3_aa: CASSPFSGGTTDTQYF
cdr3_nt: TGTGCCAGCTCACCCTTCAGCGGGGGGACAACAGATACGCAGTATTTT

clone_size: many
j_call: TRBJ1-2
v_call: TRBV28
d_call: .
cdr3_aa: CASSLGRYGYTF
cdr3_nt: TGTGCCAGCAGTTTAGGTCGTTATGGCTACACCTTC

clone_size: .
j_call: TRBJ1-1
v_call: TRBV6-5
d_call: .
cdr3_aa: CATLQRETSTEAFF
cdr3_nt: TGTGCCACTCTTCAACGGGAGACCAGCACTGAAGCTTTCTTT

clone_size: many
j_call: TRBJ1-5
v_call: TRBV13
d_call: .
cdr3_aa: CASSFNRGTGQPQHF
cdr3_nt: TGTGCCAGCAGCTTTAATCGGGGAACGGGACAGCCCCAGCATTTT

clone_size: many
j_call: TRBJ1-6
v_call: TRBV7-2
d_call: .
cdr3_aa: CASSFTASGASPLHF
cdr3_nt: TGTGCCAGCAGCTTTACAGCCTCCGGGGCTTCCCCCCTCCACTTT

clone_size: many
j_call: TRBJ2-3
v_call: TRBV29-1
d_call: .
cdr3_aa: CSITGTFTDTQYF
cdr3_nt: TGCAGCATCACCGGGACATTCACAGATACGCAGTATTTT

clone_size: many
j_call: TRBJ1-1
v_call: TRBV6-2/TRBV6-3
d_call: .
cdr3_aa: CASSFTGDMTNTEAFF
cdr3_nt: TGTGCCAGCAGTTTCACTGGGGACATGACGAACACTGAAGCTTTCTTT

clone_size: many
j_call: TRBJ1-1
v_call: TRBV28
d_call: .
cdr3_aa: CASTEVPGRGWGEAFF
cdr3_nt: TGTGCCAGCACGGAAGTCCCGGGACGGGGTTGGGGGGAAGCTTTCTTT

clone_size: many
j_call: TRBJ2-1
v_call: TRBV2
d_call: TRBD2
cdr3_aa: CASRRETSGYNEQFF
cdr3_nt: TGTGCCAGCAGGAGAGAGACTAGCGGCTACAATGAGCAGTTCTTC

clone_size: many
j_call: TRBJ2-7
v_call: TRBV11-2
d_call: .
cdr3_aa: CASSLSSATGITYEQYF
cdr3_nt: TGTGCCAGCAGCTTGTCTTCTGCTACCGGGATAACCTACGAGCAGTACTTC

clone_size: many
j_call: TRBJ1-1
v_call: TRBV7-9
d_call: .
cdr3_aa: CASSQMNTEAFF
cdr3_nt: TGTGCCAGCAGCCAAATGAACACTGAAGCTTTCTTT

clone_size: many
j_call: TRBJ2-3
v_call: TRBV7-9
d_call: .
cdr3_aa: CAGEDTDTQYF
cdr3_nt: TGTGCAGGGGAGGACACAGATACGCAGTATTTT

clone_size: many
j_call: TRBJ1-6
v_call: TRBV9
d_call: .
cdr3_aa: CASSPESLSNSPLHF
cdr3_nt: TGTGCCAGCAGCCCAGAATCGCTGTCTAATTCACCCCTCCACTTT

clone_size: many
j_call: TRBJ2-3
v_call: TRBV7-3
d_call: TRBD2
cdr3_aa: CASSPRGAGDVDTQYF
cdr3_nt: TGTGCCAGCAGCCCGCGGGGGGCCGGGGACGTGGATACGCAGTATTTT

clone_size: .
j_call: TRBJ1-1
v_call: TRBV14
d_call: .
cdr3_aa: CASSQGLVTEAFF
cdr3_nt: TGTGCCAGCAGCCAAGGGTTAGTTACGGAAGCTTTCTTT